This T cell receptor beta chain was profiled in a study of blood T cell repertoires in COVID-19. The overall study: Samples representing acute and convalescent COVID-19 were sourced from the United States, Italy and Spain.

Clones were sequenced by immunoSEQ multiplex PCR, and TCRdb holds only the in-frame ones, with some missing. This table holds approximately 250,000 clones, approximately 87% found once. The V gene's germline CDR1 is MNHEY and CDR2 SMNVEV (reference sequence). The CDR3 contains 15 residues. V was clipped by 7 bases and J by 11 bases, with 26 bases between them. This clone was seen a handful of times. The source is a man in his 60s who had recovered from COVID-19. The chain uses TRBV27 and TRBJ1-1, with D tentatively TRBD1 (5 bases). Sequenced input: peripheral blood. The CDR3 spells CASNTLGQTRAGAFF. The CDR3 coding sequence is TGTGCCAGCAACACCTTAGGACAAACCCGGGCTGGGGCTTTCTTT.